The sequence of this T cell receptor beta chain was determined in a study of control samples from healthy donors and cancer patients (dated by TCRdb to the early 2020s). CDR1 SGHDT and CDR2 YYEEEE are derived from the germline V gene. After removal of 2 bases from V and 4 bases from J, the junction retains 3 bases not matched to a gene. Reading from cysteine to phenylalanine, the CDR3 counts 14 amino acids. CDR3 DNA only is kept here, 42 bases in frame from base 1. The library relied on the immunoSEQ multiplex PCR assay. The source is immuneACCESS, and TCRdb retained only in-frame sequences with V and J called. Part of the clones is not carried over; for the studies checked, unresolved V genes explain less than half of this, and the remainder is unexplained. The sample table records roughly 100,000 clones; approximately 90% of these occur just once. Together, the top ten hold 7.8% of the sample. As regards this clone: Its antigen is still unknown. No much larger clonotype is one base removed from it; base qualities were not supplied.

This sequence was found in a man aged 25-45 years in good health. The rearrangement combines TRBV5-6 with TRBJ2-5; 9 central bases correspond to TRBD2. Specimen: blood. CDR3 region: CASSFRGGAETQYF. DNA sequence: TGTGCCAGCAGCTTCCGCGGGGGGGCAGAGACCCAGTACTTC.